These T cell receptor beta chains were read from a single sample in a study of glioma-infiltrating T cells. MiXCR was run by TCRdb on the multiplex PCR reads, yielding one entry per CDR3 protein. Altogether more than 350,000 distinct CDR3 sequences are present, 41% being singletons, with the ten largest covering around 12%. Sequencing was carried out using glioma tissue, nonneoplastic brain tissue, or PBMCs (not recorded which). These receptors originate from a human donor with low-grade glioma or glioblastoma, undergoing nonglioma brain surgery, or in good health (not recorded which). Each CDR3 is given with its conserved first and last residue. Fields, in order: V gene, clone size, D gene, J gene, CDR3 DNA, CDR3 protein. D genes are given only for firm matches. For some rows the clone size is stated as once, few or many, or as a class when expanded; others skip it.

TRBV20-1	few	-	TRBJ2-1	TGCAGTGGGAATGAGCAGTTCTTC	CSGNEQFF
TRBV24-1	few	-	TRBJ2-1	TGTGCCACCAGTGACGCCGGGACCCAGGTACGGGATGAGCAGTTCTTC	CATSDAGTQVRDEQFF
TRBV15	-	-	TRBJ1-4	TGTGCCACCAGCAGGGACCCCCTTAGTGAAAAACTGTTTTTT	CATSRDPLSEKLFF
TRBV28	few	TRBD1	TRBJ2-5	TGTGCCAGCAGTTTGCCCCGGACAGGGGGCCGAGAGACCCAGTACTTC	CASSLPRTGGRETQYF
TRBV29-1	-	TRBD2	TRBJ2-7	TGCAGCGGTAAACTAGCGGGAGGCGACGAGCAGTACTTC	CSGKLAGGDEQYF
TRBV6-1	-	-	TRBJ2-1	TGTGCCAGCAGTCCCGGCAGGAGATCATACAATGAGCAGTTCTTC	CASSPGRRSYNEQFF
TRBV6-2/TRBV6-3	-	-	TRBJ1-1	TGTGCCAGCAGATACGGGGGCCCTGAAGCTTTCTTT	CASRYGGPEAFF
TRBV28	many	-	TRBJ1-2	TGTGCCAGCAGTTCTCCCCCCAGGGTCAATGGCTACACCTTC	CASSSPPRVNGYTF
TRBV16	once	-	TRBJ1-2	TGTGCCAGCAGCCAAATGCTACCCTCCTATGGCTACACCTTC	CASSQMLPSYGYTF
TRBV3-1	-	-	TRBJ1-1	TGTGCCAGGACTGGGCCCACAGGGCCCAACACTGAAGCTTTCTTT	CARTGPTGPNTEAFF
TRBV12-3/TRBV12-4	few	-	TRBJ1-4	TGTGCCAGCAGTTTATTTTTTGCAGAAAAACTGTTTTTT	CASSLFFAEKLFF
TRBV7-2	-	-	TRBJ1-1	TGTGCCAGCAGCTTAGAGGAGGGTTGGACTGAATCTTTCTTT	CASSLEEGWTESFF
TRBV20-1	-	TRBD2	TRBJ2-1	TGCAGTCCTCTAGCGGGAGTGACATCCTACAATGAGCAGTTCTTC	CSPLAGVTSYNEQFF
TRBV7-9	-	-	TRBJ1-1	TGTGCCAGCAGCCCTTCAGGGACGAACACTGAAGCTTCCTTT	CASSPSGTNTEASF
TRBV7-2	-	-	TRBJ1-1	TGTGCCAGCAGCACGGGACGGAACACTGGAGCTTTCTTT	CASSTGRNTGAFF
TRBV7-8	many	-	TRBJ1-1	TGTGCCAGCAGCCAGTACACTGAAGCTTTCTTT	CASSQYTEAFF
TRBV18	once	TRBD1	TRBJ2-7	TGTGCCAGCTCACCGGGACAGGGGAACAGGGAGCAGTACTTC	CASSPGQGNREQYF
TRBV27	many	-	TRBJ2-3	TGTGCCAGCAGTTTAATAGCTCCCGAGAGCACAGATACGCAGTATTTT	CASSLIAPESTDTQYF
TRBV15	-	TRBD2	TRBJ2-3	TGTGCCACCAGCAGTGTCCCAGTAGCGGGAAACACAGATACGCAGTATTTT	CATSSVPVAGNTDTQYF
TRBV4-1	-	TRBD2	TRBJ2-5	TGCGCCAGCAGCCAAGCTTGGCTAGCGGGTAGGGAGACCCAGTACTTC	CASSQAWLAGRETQYF
TRBV14	few	-	TRBJ2-3	TGTGCCAGCAGCCCTCTTCGGGCGACAAGCACAGATACGCAGTATTTT	CASSPLRATSTDTQYF
TRBV28	many	-	TRBJ1-4	TGTGCCAGCAGTCCCGGGCCGGTCGGTGAAAAACTGTTTTTT	CASSPGPVGEKLFF
TRBV5-1	-	-	TRBJ2-7	TGCGCCAGCAAGAAGGGGACGATCAGGTCCTACGAGCAGTACTTC	CASKKGTIRSYEQYF
TRBV7-2	few	TRBD1	TRBJ1-1	TGTGCCAGCAGCCAGAACAGGGGGCTGGGGAACACTGAAGCTTTCTTT	CASSQNRGLGNTEAFF
TRBV6-2/TRBV6-3	-	-	TRBJ2-1	TGTGCCAGTTTAGCAGGGTTCGGCTCCTACAATGAGCAGTTCTTC	CASLAGFGSYNEQFF
TRBV28	-	-	TRBJ2-1	TGTGCCAGCGGCAACCATGAGCAGTTCTTC	CASGNHEQFF
TRBV20-1	few	-	TRBJ2-6	TGCAGTGCTTCAACGGACTCTGGGGCCAACGTCCTGACTTTC	CSASTDSGANVLTF
TRBV5-1	-	-	TRBJ1-2	TGCGCCAGCCGCAGGGACGCCACTAACTATGGCTACACCTTC	CASRRDATNYGYTF
TRBV20-1	many	TRBD2	TRBJ2-1	TGCAGTGCTAGAGTTGCGGGAGAGGTCAATGAGCAGTTCTTC	CSARVAGEVNEQFF
TRBV7-2	-	TRBD1	TRBJ1-1	TGTGCCAGCAGCTCCTCACGGGGACAGGGGAACACTGAAGCTTTCTTT	CASSSSRGQGNTEAFF
TRBV28	few	TRBD2	TRBJ2-1	TGTGCCAGCAGAACTAGCGGGAGGGACAATGAGCAGTTCTTC	CASRTSGRDNEQFF
TRBV6-6	many	-	TRBJ1-2	TGTGCCAGCAGTTACTCTTCGGGGAACTATGGCTACACCTTC	CASSYSSGNYGYTF
TRBV6-6	many	TRBD2	TRBJ2-3	TGTGCCAGCAGTTACCTAAGACTAGCGGAAGGCACAGATACGCAGTATTTT	CASSYLRLAEGTDTQYF
TRBV20-1	-	-	TRBJ1-6	TGCAGTGCTAGAGCTAAGGCATCCGTCCTCCGCTTT	CSARAKASVLRF
TRBV5-4	few	TRBD1	TRBJ2-3	TGTGCCAGCAGCTTGGTGGGGGCCCTAGGGGGCATAGGGACAGATACGCAGTATTTT	CASSLVGALGGIGTDTQYF